The 13 T cell receptor beta chains in this list originate from one sample, sequenced in a study of T cell responses to AZD1222 COVID-19 vaccine. Clones were read by immunoSEQ multiplex PCR, and TCRdb kept only the in-frame ones, dropping some. Of roughly 100,000 clones detected, more than 75% appear once; the ten largest clones hold 7% to 10%. Material: peripheral blood, obtained on day 0 of AZD1222 vaccination. Every receptor here comes from an adult in good health.

The V call is TRBV20-1, the J call TRBJ2-7, with D perhaps matching TRBD2 (5 bases). Germline-derived CDR1 and CDR2 are DFQATT and SNEGSKA (reference sequence). The CDR3 covers 13 residues. The V end was cut by 3 bases, the J end by 1 base, with 10 bases between. The DNA for the CDR3 is TGCAGTGCTAGTAAGAGCGGATCCTACGAGCAGTACTTC. It specifies CSASKSGSYEQYF.

The rearrangement joins TRBV5-1 to TRBJ2-7; 11 bases agree with TRBD2. V shed 2 bases, J shed 1 base, and the junction held 2 bases outside the gene matches. This CDR3 has 15 amino acids. CDR1 and CDR2 (germline): SGHRS, YFSETQ. The CDR3 nucleotides read TGCGCCAGCAGCTTAGTAGCGGGAGGGTCCTACGAGCAGTACTTC. Its translation: CASSLVAGGSYEQYF.

V is TRBV6-2 or TRBV6-3 and J is TRBJ2-3; 9 bases match TRBD1. The CDR3 is 16 residues long. V gave up 0 bases and J gave up 4 bases; unmatched junction bases: 5. Germline loops: CDR1 MNHEY, CDR2 SVGEGT. CDR3 amino acids: CASSYSGTGSADTQYF. Written as DNA, the CDR3 is TGTGCCAGCAGTTACTCAGGGACAGGGTCTGCAGATACGCAGTATTTT.

The chain uses TRBV19 and TRBJ2-1, with 7 bases lining up with TRBD2. CDR1 is LNHDA and CDR2 is SQIVND in the germline V gene (reference sequence). CDR3 length: 11 amino acids. DNA of the CDR3: TGTGTCGGACTAGAAAACAATGAGCAGTTCTTC. It encodes CVGLENNEQFF.

DNA for the CDR3: TGTGCCAGCAGCTTAGGCAGGGGGCGGCTAGCGGGAAGGGAGACCCAGTACTTC. The encoded protein is CASSLGRGRLAGRETQYF. The V and J genes are TRBV7-2 and TRBJ2-5; possibly TRBD2 for D (9 bases). V lost 1 base to trimming and J lost 5 bases, with 23 bases between them. Germline V lookup: CDR1 SGHTA, CDR2 FQGNSA. The CDR3 has 18 amino acids.

The V call is TRBV7-6, the J call TRBJ2-7, with TRBD2 matching over 7 bases. This CDR3 spans 15 amino acids. With V trimmed by 5 bases and J by 3 bases, 10 bases remained unmatched. In germline, CDR1 is SGHVS, CDR2 FNYEAQ. This CDR3 reads CASSRGTGTNYEQYF. In DNA, the CDR3 is TGTGCCAGCAGCAGAGGCACTGGGACTAACTACGAGCAGTACTTC.

V is TRBV7-8 and J is TRBJ1-1, with a possible D match to TRBD1 (5 bases). Germline assignment: CDR1 SGHVS and CDR2 FQNEAQ. Trimming stripped 7 bases from V and 4 bases from J, with 16 bases between. This CDR3 comprises 14 residues. DNA of the CDR3: TGTGCCAGCATCCCTGGGTCCGGGGGCACTGAAGCTTTCTTT. The encoded protein is CASIPGSGGTEAFF.

The J gene is TRBJ1-2, the V gene TRBV18; D is unresolved. CDR3 length: 12 residues. With 3 bases removed from V and 8 bases from J, the gap between germline ends came to 10 bases. Germline loops: CDR1 KGHSH, CDR2 LQKENI. CDR3 nucleotides: TGTGCCAGCTCACCCGAGGAAACCGGCTACACCTTC. Translating gives CASSPEETGYTF.

The chain uses TRBV24-1 and TRBJ2-1, with 11 bases aligning to TRBD2. The germline CDR1 and CDR2 sequences are KGHDR and SFDVKD. This CDR3 is built from 16 residues. V lost 5 bases to trimming and J lost 5 bases; unmatched junction nucleotides: 7. The DNA of the CDR3 is TGTGCCACCAGTGGAACTAGCGGGAGAATCAACAATGAGCAGTTCTTC. It specifies CATSGTSGRINNEQFF.

The chain recombines TRBV28 with TRBJ2-4; 9 bases align to TRBD2. From germline, CDR1 is MDHEN and CDR2 SYDVKM. CDR3 length: 14 amino acids. The junction had 3 bases not matched to a gene; V was cut back by 3 bases and J by 6 bases. CDR3 sequence reads: CASSLAGGRNIQYF. The DNA of the CDR3 is TGTGCCAGCAGTTTGGCGGGGGGGAGAAACATTCAGTACTTC. Drawing the rest from reference TRBV28 and TRBJ2-4, the complete variable domain is DVKVTQSSRYLVKRTGEKVFLECVQDMDHENMFWYRQDPGLGLRLIYFSYDVKMKEKGDIPEGYSVSREKKERFSLILESASTNQTSMYLCASSLAGGRNIQYFGAGTRLSVL.

This clone was observed a single time. This sequence joins TRBV7-9 and TRBJ1-3; no definite D call. V lost 3 bases, J lost 0 bases, and 12 bases lay in between. The CDR3 is 16 residues long. Germline CDR1 is SEHNR and CDR2 is FQNEAQ (reference sequence). As DNA, the CDR3 is TGTGCCAGCAGCTTTTTTTCCCTGAGCTCTGGAAACACCATATATTTT. Its translation: CASSFFSLSSGNTIYF.

This chain connects TRBV12-3 or TRBV12-4 to TRBJ1-5; D is uncertain. Trimming cost V 5 bases and J 6 bases, with 11 bases left between them. This CDR3 has 13 residues. CDR3 sequence: CASSLLQSQPQHF. CDR3 bases: TGTGCCAGCAGTCTCCTCCAGAGTCAGCCCCAGCATTTT.

The chain joins TRBV19 to TRBJ1-2; 9 bases are shared with TRBD1. Trimming at V came to 5 bases and at J to 6 bases, leaving 7 bases not matched to a gene. This CDR3 is 14 amino acids long. In germline, CDR1 is LNHDA, CDR2 SQIVND (reference sequence). The CDR3 DNA follows: TGTGCCAGTAGTGGGGACAGGGCGCGCGATGGCTACACCTTC. As protein: CASSGDRARDGYTF.